This T cell receptor (beta chain) was retrieved from a study of metastatic and nonmetastatic thyroid tumors. None of the patients had undergone any treatment ahead of thyroid surgery. V shed 3 bases and J 2 bases; nucleotides not matched to a gene: 3. The CDR3 length is 15 residues. TCRdb re-processed the PCR reads through MiXCR. The data show 43,000 or so clones, about 4% seen once. Sequenced input: blood. The chain has TRBV12-3 or TRBV12-4 and TRBJ2-5; 10 positions match TRBD1. This clonotype was obtained from a female donor with papillary thyroid cancer or a benign thyroid nodule (not recorded which). Some clones in this sample may be carry-over from other donors' samples. The CDR3 nucleotides read TGTGCCAGCAGTTTGAGGGGACAGGGGCAAGAGACCCAGTACTTC. It translates to CASSLRGQGQETQYF.